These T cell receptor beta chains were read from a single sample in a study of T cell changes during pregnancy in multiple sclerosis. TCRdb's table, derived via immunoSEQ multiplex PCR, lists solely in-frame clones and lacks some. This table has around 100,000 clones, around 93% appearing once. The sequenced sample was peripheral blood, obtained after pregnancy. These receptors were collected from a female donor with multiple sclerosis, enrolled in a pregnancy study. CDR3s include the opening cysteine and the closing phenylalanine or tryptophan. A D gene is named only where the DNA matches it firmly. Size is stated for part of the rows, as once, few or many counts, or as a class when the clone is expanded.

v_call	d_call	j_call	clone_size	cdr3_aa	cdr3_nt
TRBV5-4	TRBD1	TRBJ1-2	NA	CASSLGTGGNYGYTF	TGTGCCAGCAGCTTGGGAACAGGGGGGAACTATGGCTACACCTTC
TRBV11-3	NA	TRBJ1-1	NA	CASSLRGGTEAFF	TGTGCCAGCAGCTTAAGGGGGGGGACTGAAGCTTTCTTT
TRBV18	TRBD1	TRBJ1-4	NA	CASSRTGEERLFF	TGTGCCAGCTCACGGACAGGGGAAGAAAGACTGTTTTTT
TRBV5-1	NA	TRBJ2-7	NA	CASSLASLETYEQYF	TGCGCCAGCAGCTTAGCCTCTCTGGAGACCTACGAGCAGTACTTC
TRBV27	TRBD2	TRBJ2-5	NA	CASSLTSGRWGKTQYF	TGTGCCAGCAGTTTAACTAGCGGGAGGTGGGGGAAGACCCAGTACTTC
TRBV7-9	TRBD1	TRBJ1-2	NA	CASSLAGTANYGYTF	TGTGCCAGCAGCTTAGCGGGGACAGCTAACTATGGCTACACCTTC
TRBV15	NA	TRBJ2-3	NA	CATSRYYQDTQYF	TGTGCCACCAGCAGATACTATCAAGATACGCAGTATTTT
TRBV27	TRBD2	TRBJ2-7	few	CASTRVAGGPYEQYF	TGTGCCAGCACCCGAGTAGCGGGGGGCCCCTACGAGCAGTACTTC
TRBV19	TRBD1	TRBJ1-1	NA	CASSLGTAGGTEAFF	TGTGCCAGTAGTCTCGGGACAGCCGGGGGAACTGAAGCTTTCTTT
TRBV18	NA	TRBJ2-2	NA	CASSPPSRVAGELFF	TGTGCCAGCTCACCACCATCCAGGGTTGCCGGGGAGCTGTTTTTT
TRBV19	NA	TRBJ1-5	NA	CASSMATGGSNQPQHF	TGTGCCAGTAGTATGGCGACAGGAGGTAGCAATCAGCCCCAGCATTTT
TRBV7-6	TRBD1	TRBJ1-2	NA	CASSARTGALTF	TGTGCCAGCAGCGCCCGGACAGGGGCCCTCACCTTC
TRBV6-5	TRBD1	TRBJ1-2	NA	CASSYSRTGGYGYTF	TGTGCCAGCAGTTACTCCAGGACAGGGGGTTATGGCTACACCTTC
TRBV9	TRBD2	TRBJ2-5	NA	CASSVSGGPRETQYF	TGTGCCAGCAGCGTTTCGGGAGGGCCACGAGAGACCCAGTACTTC
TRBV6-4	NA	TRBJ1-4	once	CASSDSRQAGDEKLFF	TGTGCCAGCAGTGACTCGAGGCAGGCAGGGGATGAAAAACTGTTTTTT
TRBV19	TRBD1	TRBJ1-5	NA	CASSTTGTGLSNQPQHF	TGTGCCAGTAGTACTACCGGGACAGGGCTTAGCAATCAGCCCCAGCATTTT
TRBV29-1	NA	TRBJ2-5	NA	CSVYQAQETQYF	TGCAGCGTTTACCAGGCTCAAGAGACCCAGTACTTC
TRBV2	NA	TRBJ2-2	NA	CAIGGLDTGELFF	TGTGCAATCGGGGGGCTCGACACCGGGGAGCTGTTTTTT
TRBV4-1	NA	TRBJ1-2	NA	CASSLLRQGTRGYTF	TGCGCCAGCAGCCTCCTCCGGCAGGGAACGCGTGGCTACACCTTC
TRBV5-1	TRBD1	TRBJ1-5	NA	CASSLDRDQPQHF	TGCGCCAGCAGCTTAGACAGGGATCAGCCCCAGCATTTT
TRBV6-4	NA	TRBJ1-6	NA	CASSEGSYNSPLHF	TGTGCCAGCAGTGAGGGCTCTTATAATTCACCCCTCCACTTT
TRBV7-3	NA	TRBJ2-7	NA	CASSLTAAEPPYEQYF	TGTGCCAGCAGCTTAACTGCGGCAGAGCCACCCTACGAGCAGTACTTC
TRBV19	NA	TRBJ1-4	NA	CASSTVTGYEKLFF	TGTGCCAGTAGTACCGTTACAGGGTATGAAAAACTGTTTTTT
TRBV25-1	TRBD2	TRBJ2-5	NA	CASRLAGASETQYF	TGTGCCAGCCGACTAGCGGGAGCATCAGAGACCCAGTACTTC
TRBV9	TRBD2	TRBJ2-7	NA	CASSPGLAESYEQYF	TGTGCCAGCAGCCCTGGACTAGCAGAGTCCTACGAGCAGTACTTC
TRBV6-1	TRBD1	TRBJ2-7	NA	CASSEGQGGYEQYF	TGTGCCAGCAGTGAGGGACAGGGGGGCTACGAGCAGTACTTC
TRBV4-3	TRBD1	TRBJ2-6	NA	CASSQDTGGSGANVLTF	TGCGCCAGCAGCCAAGACACAGGGGGCTCTGGGGCCAACGTCCTGACTTTC
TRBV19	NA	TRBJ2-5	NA	CASSIGRGETQYF	TGTGCCAGTAGTATAGGCAGAGGCGAGACCCAGTACTTC
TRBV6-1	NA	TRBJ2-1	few	CAGSESLDYNEQFF	TGTGCCGGTAGCGAGTCGTTAGATTACAATGAGCAGTTCTTC
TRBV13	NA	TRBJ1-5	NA	CASSFRDALGANQPQHF	TGTGCCAGCAGCTTCCGGGACGCACTGGGGGCAAATCAGCCCCAGCATTTT
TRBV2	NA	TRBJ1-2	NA	CASTPGYGSYGYTF	TGTGCCAGCACCCCGGGTTACGGAAGCTATGGCTACACCTTC
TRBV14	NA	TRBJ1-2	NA	CASSQLAQSGGYGYTF	TGTGCCAGCAGCCAATTAGCCCAGAGCGGTGGCTATGGCTACACCTTC